Included here is one T cell receptor beta chain sequence, with context. The target antigen is unknown. This record comes from a study of monozygotic twins with inflammatory bowel disease. General study results and limits: Background noise in patient repertoires may stem from differing immunosuppressive treatments. By inverse Simpson index, TCRbeta diversity was lower in IBD patients than in healthy co-twins.

Molecular identifiers with 6-nucleotide sample barcodes were added during cDNA synthesis via template switching. For each CDR3 protein, TCRdb gives one entry from its re-call of the 5' RACE reads, without DNA. The sample has roughly 160,000 distinct CDR3 sequences; the top ten hold 2% to 3%. The CDR3 consists of 17 residues. Per the germline V gene, CDR1 is SGHVS and CDR2 is FNYEAQ. Skipping T cell sorting, the study isolated total RNA directly from whole blood. The chain joins TRBV7-6 to TRBJ2-1; as DNA is missing, the TRBD2 call by TCRdb cannot be tested. What was sequenced was blood. This clonotype was obtained from a human donor with ulcerative colitis or Crohn's disease, or a healthy co-twin of an affected twin (not recorded which). This chain's CDR3 is CASSLGTSGGAINEQFF.